One sample yielded the 29 T cell receptor beta chains listed below, sequenced in a study of T cell changes during pregnancy in multiple sclerosis. Some clones are missing from TCRdb's copy, which holds only in-frame ones; the method was immunoSEQ multiplex PCR. The profile shows around 51,000 clones, 85% to 95% of them singletons. Sample: peripheral blood, taken in the second trimester of pregnancy. These receptors were obtained from a female donor with multiple sclerosis, enrolled in a pregnancy study.

The J gene is TRBJ1-5, the V gene TRBV6-6; maybe TRBD1 (5 bases). Trimming took 5 bases from V and 3 from J, leaving 14 bases between them. Germline V gives CDR1 MNHNY, CDR2 SVGAGI (reference sequence). The CDR3 covers 15 residues. The CDR3: CASSRDRTFNQPQHF. Written as DNA, the CDR3 is TGTGCCAGCAGTCGTGACAGAACATTCAATCAGCCCCAGCATTTT.

The chain uses TRBV5-1 and TRBJ2-5; TRBD2 matches 9 bases. After removal of 2 bases from V and 4 bases from J, the junction contained 6 bases not matched to a gene. The CDR3 has 15 amino acids. Germline loops: CDR1 SGHRS, CDR2 YFSETQ. CDR3 sequence: CASSLAGGIGETQYF. The CDR3 DNA sequence: TGCGCCAGCAGCTTAGCGGGAGGAATAGGAGAGACCCAGTACTTC.

This clone was observed a handful of times. The rearrangement uses TRBV19 and TRBJ1-5; possibly TRBD1 for D (6 bases). The V and J ends lost 3 bases and 3 bases respectively, with 24 bases between them. Germline CDR1 reads LNHDA; CDR2 reads SQIVND (reference sequence). The CDR3 consists of 19 residues. For the CDR3, the DNA is TGTGCCAGTAGTATTTTAGGGGAGGGCTGGCAGGGACACAATCAGCCCCAGCATTTT. Encoded protein: CASSILGEGWQGHNQPQHF.

This chain connects TRBV29-1 to TRBJ2-1; 7 nucleotides align to TRBD2. CDR3 length: 11 residues. The J segment lost 9 bases and the V segment lost 6 bases, leaving 5 bases of the junction unmatched. Germline CDR1 SQVTM, CDR2 ANQGSEA. CDR3 nucleotides: TGCAGCGTCCGAATAGCGGGTGAGCAGTTCTTC. Translating it yields CSVRIAGEQFF.

In regard to this clone: Within the sample, other DNA sequences also encode this same CDR3. The chain has TRBV5-6 and TRBJ2-1, with 8 positions matching TRBD1. Trimming cost V 0 bases and J 7 bases; bases outside gene matches: 6. This CDR3 is built from 15 residues. The V gene's germline CDR1 is SGHDT and CDR2 YYEEEE. The DNA of the CDR3 is TGTGCCAGCAGCTTGGCAGGGGGCGCAGGGAATGAGCAGTTCTTC. This codes for CASSLAGGAGNEQFF.

The chain joins TRBV4-3 to TRBJ2-1; 8 bases are shared with TRBD2. From germline, CDR1 is LGHNA and CDR2 YSLEER. This CDR3 region has 16 residues. V trimming: 1 base; J trimming: 7 bases; junction bases outside the gene matches: 9. CDR3 in DNA: TGCGCCAGCAGCCAAGGCGGGTGGGCGGGAGGTAATGAGCAGTTCTTC. Translating gives CASSQGGWAGGNEQFF.

This chain connects TRBV29-1 to TRBJ2-5, with a weak D call TRBD2 (6 bases). The CDR3 length is 15 residues. The germline gives CDR1 SQVTM, CDR2 ANQGSEA. V shed 2 bases and J shed 4 bases, with 17 bases lying between them. CDR3 nucleotides: TGCAGCGTTGAATTAGGCGGGACGGTAAGAGAGACCCAGTACTTC. Amino acids: CSVELGGTVRETQYF.

The rearrangement joins TRBV7-9 to TRBJ1-1, with D possibly TRBD1 on 6 matching bases. CDR3 length: 15 amino acids. The V end was cut by 1 base, the J end by 7 bases, with 16 bases between. CDR1 SEHNR and CDR2 FQNEAQ come from the germline V gene (reference sequence). CDR3 amino acids: CASSLDLRGNVEAFF. DNA of the CDR3: TGTGCCAGCAGCTTAGACCTCAGGGGAAACGTTGAAGCTTTCTTT.

This chain joins TRBV7-9 and TRBJ2-5; D is perhaps TRBD2 (5 bases). The CDR3 sequence is 13 residues long. Trimming took off 3 bases at V and 2 bases at J, with 7 bases between the two ends. The germline V gene encodes CDR1 SEHNR and CDR2 FQNEAQ (reference sequence). CDR3 in amino acids: CASSFGVQETQYF. The DNA for the CDR3 is TGTGCCAGCAGCTTCGGGGTACAAGAGACCCAGTACTTC.

The chain links TRBV27 to TRBJ2-2, with TRBD2 identical over 7 bases. Trimming removed 5 bases from V and 1 base from J; junction bases left unmatched: 7. The germline V gene encodes CDR1 MNHEY and CDR2 SMNVEV (reference sequence). This CDR3 spans 16 amino acids. The CDR3 coding sequence is TGTGCCAGCAGTCTAACTAGCGTCATGAACACCGGGGAGCTGTTTTTT. Its translation is CASSLTSVMNTGELFF.

The J gene is TRBJ1-1, the V gene TRBV4-3; weak D call: TRBD1 (6 bases). CDR1 is LGHNA, CDR2 YSLEER, per germline. The CDR3 runs 15 residues. The V and J ends lost 1 base and 4 bases respectively, with 13 bases between them. The CDR3 DNA sequence: TGCGCCAGCAGCCAAGTGCCGCAGGGGACCACTGAAGCTTTCTTT. This codes for CASSQVPQGTTEAFF.

The chain links TRBV5-1 to TRBJ1-1; the D is unclear. The length of the CDR3 is 13 residues. CDR1 is SGHRS, CDR2 YFSETQ, per germline. Trimming removed 4 bases from V and 5 bases from J, with 12 bases in between. CDR3 sequence (DNA): TGCGCCAGCAGCACCGGACTCCCGACTGAAGCTTTCTTT. This encodes CASSTGLPTEAFF.

This clone was seen once. V is TRBV2 and J is TRBJ1-2; D is uncertain. Trimming left V 7 bases short and J 8 bases short, with 14 bases between. Per the germline V gene, CDR1 is SNHLY and CDR2 is FYNNEI. The CDR3 is 12 amino acids. In nucleotides, the CDR3 is TGTGCCAGCATTGGGCAGAGCGGCGGCTACACCTTC. It encodes CASIGQSGGYTF.

This sequence joins TRBV7-2 and TRBJ2-3; 10 nucleotides line up with TRBD1. This CDR3 has 16 amino acids. Per the germline V gene, CDR1 is SGHTA and CDR2 is FQGNSA. V lost 5 bases, J lost 2 bases, and 7 bases stayed unmatched. In DNA form, the CDR3 reads TGTGCCAGCAGCCCGAGGGACAGGGGCGTCACAGATACGCAGTATTTT. It encodes CASSPRDRGVTDTQYF.

The DNA of the CDR3 is TGTGCCAGCAGTTTTTCAGCGTCCGATACGCAGTATTTT. As protein: CASSFSASDTQYF. V and J are TRBV28 and TRBJ2-3, with D hard to call. The germline V gene has CDR1 MDHEN and CDR2 SYDVKM. Trimming removed 3 bases at V and 6 bases at J, with 10 bases between. The CDR3 is made up of 13 amino acids.

This clone has more than one count but fewer than ten. The V and J genes are TRBV11-3 and TRBJ1-2; a weak D match, TRBD1 (5 bases). V was clipped by 0 bases and J by 3 bases, with 14 bases between them. The CDR3 has 16 residues. Per the germline V gene, CDR1 is SGHNT and CDR2 is YENEEA. The CDR3 sequence is CASSLEGRGGDYGYTF. CDR3 nucleotides: TGTGCCAGCAGCTTAGAAGGTCGGGGAGGGGACTATGGCTACACCTTC.

The V and J genes are TRBV29-1 and TRBJ2-7; D is undetermined. Trimming shortened V by 7 bases and J by 3 bases, and 13 bases separated the two germline ends. Germline CDR1 and CDR2: SQVTM and ANQGSEA. The CDR3 length is 12 residues. This chain's CDR3 is CSARGGLYEQYF. The CDR3 DNA is TGCAGCGCTCGCGGTGGCCTCTACGAGCAGTACTTC.

This chain uses TRBV11-3 with TRBJ2-7; no reliable D call. V dropped 5 bases and J dropped 4 bases, with 12 bases sitting between them. Germline assignment: CDR1 SGHNT and CDR2 YENEEA. The CDR3 totals 13 residues. The CDR3 region has the DNA TGTGCCAGCAGCCACGCGAACCCATACGAGCAGTACTTC. Translation gives CASSHANPYEQYF.

The chain is built from TRBV7-9 and TRBJ1-2; D gene unclear. Trimming left V 5 bases short and J 8 bases short, with 12 bases between. The CDR3 contains 12 residues. Germline loops: CDR1 SEHNR, CDR2 FQNEAQ (reference sequence). CDR3 DNA sequence: TGTGCCAGCAGCCCTGCCCCGGAGGGCTACACCTTC. Its translation is CASSPAPEGYTF.

This CDR3 reads CASSLDRQPQHF. As DNA, the CDR3 is TGTGCCAGCAGCTTAGACAGGCAGCCCCAGCATTTT. The chain combines TRBV7-2 with TRBJ1-5; D is possibly TRBD1 (5 bases). V was trimmed by 1 base and J by 7 bases, leaving 5 bases between them. The CDR3 sequence is 12 residues long. CDR1 and CDR2 from the germline V gene are SGHTA and FQGNSA.

The chain has TRBV5-6 and TRBJ2-7, with 12 positions matching TRBD2. This CDR3 is built from 16 residues. V gave up 4 bases and J gave up 4 bases; unmatched junction bases: 9. Germline CDR1 is SGHDT and CDR2 is YYEEEE. CDR3 sequence: CASSRPRGTSGYEQYF. The CDR3 nucleotides are TGTGCCAGCAGCCGACCTCGCGGGACTAGCGGGTACGAGCAGTACTTC.

The chain carries TRBV5-6 and TRBJ2-3, with D possibly TRBD1 on 5 matching bases. Trimming pared 1 base from V and 10 bases from J, leaving 10 bases between. CDR1 SGHDT and CDR2 YYEEEE come from the germline V gene. This CDR3 spans 12 amino acids. CDR3 sequence: CASSLQGRAQYF. CDR3 DNA: TGTGCCAGCAGCTTGCAGGGCAGAGCGCAGTATTTT.

The V gene is TRBV11-2, the J gene TRBJ2-7, with D perhaps matching TRBD1 (5 bases). CDR3 length equals 14 residues. The V gene's germline CDR1 is SGHAT and CDR2 FQNNGV. V was trimmed by 1 base and J by 0 bases, leaving 7 bases between them. CDR3 residues: CASSLGDSSYEQYF. The CDR3 bases are TGTGCCAGCAGCTTAGGCGACAGCTCCTACGAGCAGTACTTC.

The gene calls are TRBV5-5 and TRBJ2-5, with 8 bases lining up with TRBD1. Germline values: CDR1 SGHKS, CDR2 YYEKEE (reference sequence). The CDR3 covers 14 residues. The V gene end was trimmed by 4 bases and the J gene end by 4 bases; junction bases not matched to a gene: 6. The CDR3 DNA is TGTGCCAGCAGCGAACGGACAGGGAGAGAGACCCAGTACTTC. Translation gives CASSERTGRETQYF.

V gene TRBV28 combines with J gene TRBJ1-5, with 7 nucleotides matching TRBD1. J lost 3 bases, V lost 9 bases, and 11 bases had no gene match. Germline V gene sequence: CDR1 MDHEN, CDR2 SYDVKM. The CDR3 is 15 residues long. The chain's CDR3 is CASMGQTNNNQPQHF. DNA for the CDR3: TGTGCCAGTATGGGACAGACGAATAACAATCAGCCCCAGCATTTT.

The V gene is TRBV6-4, the J gene TRBJ2-1; 12 nucleotides match TRBD2. CDR3 length: 15 amino acids. Losses at the gene ends were 0 bases for V and 10 bases for J; bases not matched to a gene: 4. CDR1 and CDR2 (germline): MRHNA, SNTAGT. The CDR3 here is CASSDSSGLAGEQFF. The CDR3 DNA follows: TGTGCCAGCAGTGACTCGAGTGGACTAGCGGGGGAGCAGTTCTTC.

This sequence joins TRBV7-2 and TRBJ2-2, with TRBD2 matching 12 bases. V gave up 5 bases and J gave up 3 bases; unmatched junction bases: 4. Per germline, CDR1 SGHTA and CDR2 FQGNSA. CDR3 length: 16 amino acids. CDR3 residues: CASSASSGRDTGELFF. Written as DNA, the CDR3 is TGTGCCAGCAGCGCTTCTAGCGGGAGGGACACCGGGGAGCTGTTTTTT.

In nucleotides, the CDR3 is TGCAGTGCCCAAGTGCGGGAGACCCAGTACTTC. It yields the protein CSAQVRETQYF. This chain uses TRBV20-1 with TRBJ2-5, with D hard to call. The V gene lost 6 bases and the J gene lost 5 bases, with 10 bases spanning the gap. Per the germline V gene, CDR1 is DFQATT and CDR2 is SNEGSKA (reference sequence). This CDR3 is built from 11 residues.

This sequence joins TRBV5-1 and TRBJ2-3, with 7 bases that match TRBD2. CDR1 is SGHRS and CDR2 is YFSETQ in the germline V gene. Trimming took 2 bases from V and 7 from J; bases not matched to a gene: 13. The CDR3 runs to 16 residues. The CDR3, as DNA: TGCGCCAGCAGCTTACTACTAGCGAAACAAGAGAATACGCAGTATTTT. Encoded protein: CASSLLLAKQENTQYF.